The sequence of this T cell receptor beta chain was determined in a study of blood T cell repertoires in COVID-19. Study-wide context: Sites across the United States, Italy and Spain contributed samples from acute and convalescent COVID-19. In each case, the material was cDNA or gDNA derived from T cells, B-cell-depleted T cells, or PBMCs.

The CDR3 sequence is 17 residues long. V lost 1 base to trimming and J lost 4 bases; unmatched junction nucleotides: 10. CDR1 and CDR2 (germline): SNHLY, FYNNEI. The authors' processing: Estimates of nucleated cell counts were drawn from the amplification of reference gene primers. Only in-frame clones appear in the TCRdb table, and some are missing; sequencing was by immunoSEQ multiplex PCR. V, J and clone size derive from that table, while D and trimming were established from the DNA sequence. The table includes 200,000 to 300,000 clones, approximately 84% detected once. The chain has TRBV2 and TRBJ1-5; 7 nucleotides match TRBD1. This TCR derives from a man aged 45 to 65 with acute or convalescent COVID-19. The sequenced material came from peripheral blood. CDR3 DNA: TGTGCCAGCAGTGAAGTAACGACAGGGTTGCTAAATCAGCCCCAGCATTTT. Its translation is CASSEVTTGLLNQPQHF.